This is a list of T cell receptor beta chains from one sample in a study of blood T cell repertoires in COVID-19. Some clones are missing from TCRdb's copy, which holds only in-frame ones; the method was immunoSEQ multiplex PCR. Among 70,000 to 80,000 clones listed, approximately 85% were seen once. The specimen sequenced was peripheral blood. These receptors all stem from an elderly woman with active or convalescent COVID-19. The CDR3 runs from the conserved cysteine through the conserved F or W. The order of the fields is V gene, D gene, clone size, J gene, CDR3 protein, CDR3 DNA. A D gene is named only where the DNA matches it firmly. The size field is filled for only some rows; it gives once, few, many or a size class.

TRBV7-6	NA	NA	TRBJ1-1	CASSSHREPEAFF	TGTGCCAGCAGCTCTCACAGGGAACCTGAAGCTTTCTTT
TRBV7-2	TRBD2	NA	TRBJ2-7	CASSSPTGGGTYEQYF	TGTGCCAGCAGCTCCCCCACCGGCGGGGGGACCTACGAGCAGTACTTC
TRBV19	TRBD1	NA	TRBJ1-1	CASSIPTGRRAEAFF	TGTGCCAGTAGTATACCGACAGGGCGCAGGGCTGAAGCTTTCTTT
TRBV5-6	NA	NA	TRBJ1-4	CASSLLGRSLNEKLFF	TGTGCCAGCAGCTTGCTTGGCCGCTCGCTTAATGAAAAACTGTTTTTT
TRBV6-5	TRBD1	NA	TRBJ1-2	CASRLGQYYGYTF	TGTGCCAGCAGGTTGGGACAGTACTATGGCTACACCTTC
TRBV7-8	TRBD1	NA	TRBJ2-6	CASSLRDRTDGANVLTF	TGTGCCAGCAGCTTACGGGACAGGACGGATGGGGCCAACGTCCTGACTTTC
TRBV5-8	TRBD1	NA	TRBJ1-4	CASSFGTGVGEKLFF	TGTGCCAGCAGCTTCGGGACAGGGGTAGGGGAAAAACTGTTTTTT
TRBV9	TRBD1	NA	TRBJ1-5	CASSETGMGNQPQHF	TGTGCCAGCAGCGAGACAGGGATGGGCAATCAGCCCCAGCATTTT
TRBV28	NA	NA	TRBJ2-5	CASSLLHQETQYF	TGTGCCAGCAGTTTACTCCACCAAGAGACCCAGTACTTC
TRBV6-2/TRBV6-3	TRBD1	NA	TRBJ2-5	CASSYSGQVRLTQYF	TGTGCCAGCAGTTACTCCGGACAGGTTCGGCTGACCCAGTACTTC
TRBV10-3	NA	NA	TRBJ1-6	CAAEGTKTSPLHF	TGTGCCGCGGAGGGGACTAAGACTTCACCCCTCCACTTT
TRBV7-2	NA	once	TRBJ2-1	CASSLYSYNEQFF	TGTGCCAGCAGCTTATACTCCTACAATGAGCAGTTCTTC
TRBV28	NA	NA	TRBJ1-1	CASSLLGTGRGNTEAFF	TGTGCCAGCAGTTTATTAGGGACGGGGAGGGGGAACACTGAAGCTTTCTTT
TRBV28	TRBD1	NA	TRBJ1-1	CASSPTHRGVNTEAFF	TGTGCCAGCAGCCCTACACACAGGGGGGTGAACACTGAAGCTTTCTTT
TRBV5-1	TRBD1	NA	TRBJ2-7	CASRSRQGNSYEQYF	TGCGCCAGCAGATCCCGACAGGGAAATTCCTACGAGCAGTACTTC
TRBV11-3	NA	NA	TRBJ1-1	CASSEAGNTEAFF	TGTGCCAGCAGCGAAGCGGGGAACACTGAAGCTTTCTTT
TRBV7-4	TRBD1	many	TRBJ1-3	CASSLMRAGGVSGNTIYF	TGTGCCAGCAGCTTAATGCGGGCAGGGGGAGTCTCTGGAAACACCATATATTTT
TRBV19	NA	NA	TRBJ1-1	CASSIRRGDEAFF	TGTGCCAGTAGTATCCGGCGGGGGGATGAAGCTTTCTTT
TRBV18	TRBD1	NA	TRBJ2-1	CASSPGTGTYNEQFF	TGTGCCAGCTCGCCCGGGACAGGTACTTACAATGAGCAGTTCTTC
TRBV5-1	TRBD1	NA	TRBJ1-2	CASSLVYRGSGYTF	TGCGCCAGCAGCTTGGTTTACAGGGGTTCCGGCTACACCTTC
TRBV5-1	TRBD2	NA	TRBJ2-1	CASSPGTSGAYNEQFF	TGCGCCAGCAGCCCCGGGACTAGCGGGGCCTACAATGAGCAGTTCTTC
TRBV7-2	TRBD2	NA	TRBJ2-3	CASSLGPTSADTQYF	TGTGCCAGCAGCTTAGGGCCTACTAGCGCAGATACGCAGTATTTT
TRBV6-2/TRBV6-3	TRBD1	NA	TRBJ2-5	CASSKTGGGQETQYF	TGTGCCAGCAGTAAGACAGGGGGAGGCCAAGAGACCCAGTACTTC
TRBV28	NA	NA	TRBJ1-5	CASSAAEFTGYSNQPQHF	TGTGCCAGCAGTGCGGCAGAGTTTACCGGATATAGCAATCAGCCCCAGCATTTT
TRBV3-1/TRBV3-2	NA	once	TRBJ1-6	CASSQGLYNSPLHF	TGTGCCAGCAGCCAAGGACTGTATAATTCACCCCTCCACTTT
TRBV9	NA	NA	TRBJ1-1	CASSQAQNTEAFF	TGTGCCAGCAGTCAGGCCCAGAACACTGAAGCTTTCTTT
TRBV7-2	TRBD1	NA	TRBJ1-6	CASSLRDRPNSPLHF	TGTGCCAGCAGCTTAAGGGACAGGCCCAATTCACCCCTCCACTTT
TRBV7-8	TRBD1	NA	TRBJ1-2	CASSLTDRGDDYTF	TGTGCCAGCAGCTTAACGGACAGGGGAGACGACTACACCTTC
TRBV7-9	NA	NA	TRBJ2-7	CASSLVRVDEQYF	TGTGCCAGCAGCTTAGTCAGGGTTGACGAGCAGTACTTC
TRBV7-7	NA	NA	TRBJ2-2	CASSRLLGANTGELFF	TGTGCTAGCAGTCGCCTCCTAGGGGCGAACACCGGGGAGCTGTTTTTT
TRBV7-2	NA	NA	TRBJ1-1	CASSLEDSNTEAFF	TGTGCCAGCAGCTTGGAGGATTCGAACACTGAAGCTTTCTTT
TRBV28	TRBD1	NA	TRBJ2-2	CASSFQSGTGGSGELFF	TGTGCCAGCAGTTTTCAATCAGGGACAGGGGGCTCCGGGGAGCTGTTTTTT
TRBV6-2/TRBV6-3	TRBD2	NA	TRBJ2-3	CASSSGGLGGDTQYF	TGTGCCAGCAGTAGCGGGGGGCTTGGGGGGGATACGCAGTATTTT
TRBV2	TRBD1	NA	TRBJ1-4	CASSEDRGNEKLFF	TGTGCCAGCAGCGAAGACAGGGGGAATGAAAAACTGTTTTTT
TRBV6-5	NA	NA	TRBJ1-6	CASSYSENSNSPLHF	TGTGCCAGCAGTTACTCTGAGAACAGTAATTCACCCCTCCACTTT
TRBV18	TRBD1	few	TRBJ1-3	CASSRGQGGNTIYF	TGTGCCAGCTCACGTGGACAGGGAGGAAACACCATATATTTT